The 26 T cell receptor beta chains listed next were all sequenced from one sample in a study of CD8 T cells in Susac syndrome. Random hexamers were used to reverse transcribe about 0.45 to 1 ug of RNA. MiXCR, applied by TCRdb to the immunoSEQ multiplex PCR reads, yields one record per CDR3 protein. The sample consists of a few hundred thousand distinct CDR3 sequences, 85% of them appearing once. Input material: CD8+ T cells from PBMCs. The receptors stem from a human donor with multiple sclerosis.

CDR3 loop: CASSSGQGAYWSPLHF. The CDR3 DNA reads as TGTGCCAGCAGCTCCGGACAGGGGGCGTATTGGTCACCCCTCCACTTT. This chain connects TRBV7-9 to TRBJ1-6; 11 positions match TRBD1. The CDR3 is 16 amino acids. Trimming cost V 4 bases and J 10 bases; bases outside gene matches: 9. CDR1 SEHNR and CDR2 FQNEAQ come from the germline V gene (reference sequence).

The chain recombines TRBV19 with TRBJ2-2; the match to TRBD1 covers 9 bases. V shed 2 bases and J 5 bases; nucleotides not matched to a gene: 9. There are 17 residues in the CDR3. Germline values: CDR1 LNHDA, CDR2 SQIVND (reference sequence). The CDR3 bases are TGTGCCAGTAGTATAAGTTGGGGACAGGGTGGAACCGGGGAGCTGTTTTTT. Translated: CASSISWGQGGTGELFF.

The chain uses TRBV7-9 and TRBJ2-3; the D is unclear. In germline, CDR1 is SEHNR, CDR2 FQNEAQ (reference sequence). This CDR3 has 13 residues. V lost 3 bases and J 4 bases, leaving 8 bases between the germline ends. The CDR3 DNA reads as TGTGCCAGCAGCTTCGAGTTCCCAGATACGCAGTATTTT. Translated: CASSFEFPDTQYF.

CDR3 coding DNA: TGTGCCAGCAGCCAAGACCCAGGACAGGGGGCCTCCTATGGCTACACCTTC. Translation: CASSQDPGQGASYGYTF. V usage is TRBV3-1 and J usage is TRBJ1-2; 11 nucleotides align to TRBD1. This CDR3 region has 17 residues. The ends lost 0 bases at V and 4 bases at J; junction bases unmatched: 7. Germline V gene lookup returns CDR1 LGHDT and CDR2 YNNKEL (reference sequence). The full variable domain, rest sourced from reference TRBV3-1 and TRBJ1-2, is DTAVSQTPKYLVTQMGNDKSIKCEQNLGHDTMYWYKQDSKKFLKIMFSYNNKELIINETVPNRFSPKSPDKAHLNLHINSLELGDSAVYFCASSQDPGQGASYGYTFGSGTRLTVV.

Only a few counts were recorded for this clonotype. The DNA of the CDR3 is TGCAGTGCTAGAAAACCAACCTCCTACGAGCAGTACTTC. The encoded protein is CSARKPTSYEQYF. V gene TRBV20-1 combines with J gene TRBJ2-7; D remains ambiguous. The CDR3 loop spans 13 amino acids. V lost 2 bases and J 0 bases, leaving 8 bases between the germline ends. The germline gives CDR1 DFQATT, CDR2 SNEGSKA (reference sequence).

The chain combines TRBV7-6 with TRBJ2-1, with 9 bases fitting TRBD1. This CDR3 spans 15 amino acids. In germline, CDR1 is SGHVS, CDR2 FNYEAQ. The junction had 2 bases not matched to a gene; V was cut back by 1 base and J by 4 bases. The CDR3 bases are TGTGCCAGCAGCTTAGAGGGGACAGGGTACAATGAGCAGTTCTTC. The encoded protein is CASSLEGTGYNEQFF.

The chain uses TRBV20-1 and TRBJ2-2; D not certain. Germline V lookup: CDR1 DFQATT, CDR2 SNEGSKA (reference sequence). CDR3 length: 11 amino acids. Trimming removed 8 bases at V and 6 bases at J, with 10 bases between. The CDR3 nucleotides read TGCAGTCTTCTAGGACCCGGGGAGCTGTTTTTT. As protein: CSLLGPGELFF.

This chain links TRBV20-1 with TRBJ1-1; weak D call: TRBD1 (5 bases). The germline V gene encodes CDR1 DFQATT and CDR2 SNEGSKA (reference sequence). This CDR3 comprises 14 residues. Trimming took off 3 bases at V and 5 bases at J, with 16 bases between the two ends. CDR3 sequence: CSASVVGGWTEAFF. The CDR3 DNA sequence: TGCAGTGCTAGTGTAGTCGGGGGATGGACTGAAGCTTTCTTT.

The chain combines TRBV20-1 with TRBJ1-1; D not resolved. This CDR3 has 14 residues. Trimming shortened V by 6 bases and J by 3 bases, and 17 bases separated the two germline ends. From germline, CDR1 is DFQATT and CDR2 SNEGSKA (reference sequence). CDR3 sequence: CSAIRGETHTEAFF. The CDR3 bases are TGCAGTGCGATACGAGGAGAGACACACACTGAAGCTTTCTTT.

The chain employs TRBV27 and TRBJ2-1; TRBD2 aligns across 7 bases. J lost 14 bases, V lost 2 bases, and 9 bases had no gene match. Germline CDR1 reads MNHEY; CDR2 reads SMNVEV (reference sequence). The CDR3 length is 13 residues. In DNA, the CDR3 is TGTGCCAGCAGTTTACCCCCTGGGGGGGACGAGTTCTTC. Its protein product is CASSLPPGGDEFF.

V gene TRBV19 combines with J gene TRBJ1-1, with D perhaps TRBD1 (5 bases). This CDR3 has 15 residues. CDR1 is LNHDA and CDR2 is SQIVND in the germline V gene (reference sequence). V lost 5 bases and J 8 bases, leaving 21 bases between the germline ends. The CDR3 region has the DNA TGTGCCAGTAGTTCCTCGGGTGGGACCAGAGAAGAAGCTTTCTTT. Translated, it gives CASSSSGGTREEAFF.

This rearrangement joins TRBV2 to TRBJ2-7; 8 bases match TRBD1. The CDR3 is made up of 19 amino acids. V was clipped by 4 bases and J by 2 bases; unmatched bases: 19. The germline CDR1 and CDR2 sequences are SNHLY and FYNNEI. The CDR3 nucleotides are TGTGCCAGCAGTGGAGACTCGGACAGGGTGACCCCGTTCCCCTACGAGCAGTACTTC. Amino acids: CASSGDSDRVTPFPYEQYF.

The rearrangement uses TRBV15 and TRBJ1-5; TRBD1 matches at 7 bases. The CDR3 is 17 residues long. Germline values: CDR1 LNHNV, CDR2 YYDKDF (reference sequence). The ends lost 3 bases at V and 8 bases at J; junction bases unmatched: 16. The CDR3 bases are TGTGCCACCAGCAGTGGGACAGAGATCAGTTATGGAAAGCCCCAGCATTTT. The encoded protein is CATSSGTEISYGKPQHF.

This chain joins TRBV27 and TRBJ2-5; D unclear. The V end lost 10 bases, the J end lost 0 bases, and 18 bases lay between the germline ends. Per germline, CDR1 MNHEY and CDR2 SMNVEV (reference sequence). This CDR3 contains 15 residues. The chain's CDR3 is CATKSAEAYQETQYF. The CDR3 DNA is TGTGCCACTAAGTCGGCAGAAGCCTACCAAGAGACCCAGTACTTC.

CDR3 DNA: TGCGCCAGCAGCCCCCGCGGCAGCGGGGCCTTTAGAGATACGCAGTATTTT. It specifies CASSPRGSGAFRDTQYF. The V and J genes are TRBV4-1 and TRBJ2-3, with 7 bases identical to TRBD2. The CDR3 runs to 17 residues. Germline V gives CDR1 MGHRA, CDR2 YSYEKL. The V gene end was trimmed by 4 bases and the J gene end by 5 bases; junction bases not matched to a gene: 15.

This chain's CDR3 is CASSLHSQETQYF. CDR3 DNA: TGTGCCAGCAGTTTGCACAGCCAAGAGACCCAGTACTTC. This rearrangement joins TRBV27 to TRBJ2-5; D remains ambiguous. The CDR3 totals 13 residues. Germline lookup yields CDR1 MNHEY and CDR2 SMNVEV (reference sequence). V was cut by 3 bases and J by 1 base, with 6 bases left in between.

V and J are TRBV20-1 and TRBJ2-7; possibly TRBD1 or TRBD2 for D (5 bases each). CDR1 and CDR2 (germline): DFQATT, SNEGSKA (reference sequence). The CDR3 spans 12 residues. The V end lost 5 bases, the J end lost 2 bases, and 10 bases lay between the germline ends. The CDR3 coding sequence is TGCAGTGCTCGGGACGCCGCCTACGAGCAGTACTTC. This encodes CSARDAAYEQYF.

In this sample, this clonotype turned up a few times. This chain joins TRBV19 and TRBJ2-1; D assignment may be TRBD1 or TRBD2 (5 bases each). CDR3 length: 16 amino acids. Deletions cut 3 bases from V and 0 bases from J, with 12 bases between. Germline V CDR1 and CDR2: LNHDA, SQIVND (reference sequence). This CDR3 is CASSIEPGSSYNEQFF. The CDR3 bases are TGTGCCAGTAGTATCGAACCAGGGAGCTCCTACAATGAGCAGTTCTTC.

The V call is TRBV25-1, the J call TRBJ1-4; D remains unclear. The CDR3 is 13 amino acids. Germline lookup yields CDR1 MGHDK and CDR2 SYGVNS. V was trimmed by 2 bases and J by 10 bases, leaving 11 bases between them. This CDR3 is CASSEEEIGKLFF. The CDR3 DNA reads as TGTGCCAGCAGTGAAGAGGAGATTGGAAAACTGTTTTTT.

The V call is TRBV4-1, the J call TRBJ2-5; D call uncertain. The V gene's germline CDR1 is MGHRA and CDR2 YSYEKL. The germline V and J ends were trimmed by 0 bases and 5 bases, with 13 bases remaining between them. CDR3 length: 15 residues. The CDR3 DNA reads TGCGCCAGCAGCCAAGATAAGGTTAGCCCGGAGACCCAGTACTTC. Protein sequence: CASSQDKVSPETQYF.

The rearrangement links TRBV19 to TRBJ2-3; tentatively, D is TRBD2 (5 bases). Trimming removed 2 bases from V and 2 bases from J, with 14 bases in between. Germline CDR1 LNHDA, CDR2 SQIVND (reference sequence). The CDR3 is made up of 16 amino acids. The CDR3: CASSILGRPYTDTQYF. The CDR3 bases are TGTGCCAGTAGTATATTAGGGAGACCCTACACAGATACGCAGTATTTT.

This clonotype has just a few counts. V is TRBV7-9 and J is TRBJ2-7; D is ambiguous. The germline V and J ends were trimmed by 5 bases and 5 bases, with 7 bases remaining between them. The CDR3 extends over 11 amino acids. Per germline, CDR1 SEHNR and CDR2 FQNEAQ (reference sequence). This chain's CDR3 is CASSQDDEQYF. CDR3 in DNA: TGTGCCAGCAGCCAAGACGACGAGCAGTACTTC.

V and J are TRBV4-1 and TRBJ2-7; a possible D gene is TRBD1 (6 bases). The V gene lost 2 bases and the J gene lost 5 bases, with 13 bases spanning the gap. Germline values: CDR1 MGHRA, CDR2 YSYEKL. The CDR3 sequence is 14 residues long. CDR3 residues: CASSQSQGTNEQYF. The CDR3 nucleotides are TGCGCCAGCAGCCAAAGTCAGGGGACGAACGAGCAGTACTTC.

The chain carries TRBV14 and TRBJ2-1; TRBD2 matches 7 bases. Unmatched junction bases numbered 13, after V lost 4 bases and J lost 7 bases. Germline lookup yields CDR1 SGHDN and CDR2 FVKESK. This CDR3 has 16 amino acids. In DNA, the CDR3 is TGTGCCAGCAGCCCTTACGGCAGCGGGGTAGGGAATGAGCAGTTCTTC. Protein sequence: CASSPYGSGVGNEQFF.

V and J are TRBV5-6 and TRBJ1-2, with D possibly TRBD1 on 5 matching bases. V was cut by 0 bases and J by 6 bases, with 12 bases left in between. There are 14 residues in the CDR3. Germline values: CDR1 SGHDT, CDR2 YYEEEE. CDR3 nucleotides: TGTGCCAGCAGCTTGGCCGCAGGGAGGGATGGCTACACCTTC. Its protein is CASSLAAGRDGYTF.

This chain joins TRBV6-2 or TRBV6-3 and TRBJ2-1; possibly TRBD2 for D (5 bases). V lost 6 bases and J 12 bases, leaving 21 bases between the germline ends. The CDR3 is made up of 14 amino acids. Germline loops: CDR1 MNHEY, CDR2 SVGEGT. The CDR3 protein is CASSPPTLLDGQFF. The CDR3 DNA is TGTGCCAGCAGCCCCCCGACCCTACTAGACGGGCAGTTCTTC.